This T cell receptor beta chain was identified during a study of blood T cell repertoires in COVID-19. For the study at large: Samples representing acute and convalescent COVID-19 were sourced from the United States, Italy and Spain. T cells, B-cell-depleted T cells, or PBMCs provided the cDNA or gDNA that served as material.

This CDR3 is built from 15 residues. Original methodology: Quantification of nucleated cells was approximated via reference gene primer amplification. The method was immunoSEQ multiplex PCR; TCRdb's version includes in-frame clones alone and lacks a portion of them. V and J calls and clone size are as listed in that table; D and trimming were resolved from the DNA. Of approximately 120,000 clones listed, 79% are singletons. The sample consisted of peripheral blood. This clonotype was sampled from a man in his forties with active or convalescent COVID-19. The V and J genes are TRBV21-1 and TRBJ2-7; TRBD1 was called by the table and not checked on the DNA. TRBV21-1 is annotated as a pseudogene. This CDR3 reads CASSKAPRGQGEQYF. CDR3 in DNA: TGTGCCAGCAGCAAAGCACCTCGGGGACAAGGAGAGCAGTACTTC.